These 26 T cell receptor beta chains came from one sample sequenced in a study of T cell repertoires in cytomegalovirus infection. TCRdb re-called the reads through MiXCR, storing one row per CDR3 protein. There are some 920,000 distinct CDR3 sequences in the sample; about a third occur only once, and around 15% lies in the top ten. Antigen specificity for these receptors is unknown. Here the sequenced sample was cultured CD8+ T cells from PBMCs, taken from culture after CMV antigen stimulation. Receptors originate from a human donor in good health (CMV status not recorded). Some clones in this sample may be carry-over from other donors' samples.

Details on this clonotype: Its ends do not fully match the called genes, so a read error is possible. The genes are TRBV11-2 and TRBJ1-1, with D possibly matching TRBD1 (5 bases). Germline V gene lookup returns CDR1 SGHAT and CDR2 FQNNGV. The CDR3 is 17 amino acids. CDR3 DNA: TGCGCCAGCAGCCAAGAAGTGGCCGGACACCTAAACACTGAAGCTTTCTTT. It yields the protein CASSQEVAGHLNTEAFF.

A single count supports this clonotype. V is TRBV6-1 and J is TRBJ1-6, with TRBD1 identical over 7 bases. Germline V lookup: CDR1 MNHNS, CDR2 SASEGT. The V gene end was trimmed by 3 bases and the J gene end by 3 bases; junction bases not matched to a gene: 5. This CDR3 comprises 16 residues. The CDR3 nucleotides are TGTGCCAGCAGTGATGACAGGGTCGACTATAATTCACCCCTCCACTTT. Protein: CASSDDRVDYNSPLHF.

The J gene is TRBJ2-3, the V gene TRBV4-1; TRBD2 is a possible D gene (5 bases). The ends were cut back, 4 bases at V and 0 bases at J, with 14 bases in the middle. CDR1 is MGHRA and CDR2 is YSYEKL in the germline V gene. The CDR3 totals 16 residues. The CDR3 nucleotides are TGCGCCAGCAGCCCCGGGGATTTGAGCAGCACAGATACGCAGTATTTT. Amino acids: CASSPGDLSSTDTQYF.

The rearrangement uses TRBV11-2 and TRBJ2-3; 12 bases agree with TRBD2. The V and J ends lost 5 bases and 0 bases, in that order; junction bases with no gene match: 9. Germline V lookup: CDR1 SGHAT, CDR2 FQNNGV. CDR3 size: 18 residues. DNA of the CDR3: TGTGCCAGCAGCGACACTAGCGGGGGGCTCCTTAGCACAGATACGCAGTATTTT. It codes for CASSDTSGGLLSTDTQYF.

The rearrangement links TRBV27 to TRBJ1-4; the D gene is possibly TRBD1 (5 bases). The CDR3 has 14 residues. V was shortened by 6 bases and J by 4 bases, with 12 bases between the two germline ends. The germline gives CDR1 MNHEY, CDR2 SMNVEV (reference sequence). CDR3: CASSTSTVNEKLFF. The DNA of the CDR3 is TGTGCCAGCAGCACGTCGACAGTTAATGAAAAACTGTTTTTT.

This clonotype was detected only a few times. The rearrangement links TRBV20-1 to TRBJ1-5, with D hard to call. Germline CDR1 DFQATT, CDR2 SNEGSKA (reference sequence). The CDR3 length is 15 residues. Trimming left V 0 bases short and J 0 bases short, with 9 bases between. The CDR3 coding sequence is TGCAGTGCTAGAGATGTGGAGCCTAGCAATCAGCCCCAGCATTTT. Translation: CSARDVEPSNQPQHF.

This clonotype was seen a handful of times. J is TRBJ2-1 and V is TRBV7-9; 7 bases align to TRBD2. The trim removed 5 bases at V and 1 base at J, leaving 8 bases unmatched. Germline CDR1 SEHNR, CDR2 FQNEAQ (reference sequence). The CDR3 totals 16 residues. In DNA form, the CDR3 reads TGTGCCAGCAGCCCCCTGGCGGGGGAGTCCTACAATGAGCAGTTCTTC. As protein: CASSPLAGESYNEQFF.

As to this clonotype: A clone one base away is much larger, so this may be a read error. V usage is TRBV7-2 and J usage is TRBJ1-3; tentatively, D is TRBD1 (6 bases). The CDR3 loop spans 17 amino acids. Per germline, CDR1 SGHTA and CDR2 FQGNSA. DNA for the CDR3: TGTGTCAGCAGCCCAAGCGGGGAGACAGGACGTGGAAACACCATATATTTT. Its protein product is CVSSPSGETGRGNTIYF.

The chain uses TRBV5-1 and TRBJ2-7; D remains ambiguous. Looked up from germline, CDR1 is SGHRS and CDR2 is YFSETQ. V shed 4 bases and J shed 2 bases, with 13 bases lying between them. This CDR3 has 14 amino acids. CDR3 bases: TGCGCCAGCAGCCTAGATCAAGGCACCTACGAGCAGTACGTC. Translating gives CASSLDQGTYEQYV.

J is TRBJ1-1 and V is TRBV7-4, with D perhaps matching TRBD1 (6 bases). This CDR3 spans 15 amino acids. Germline lookup yields CDR1 SGHVT and CDR2 SQSDAQ. V gave up 7 bases and J gave up 4 bases, with 19 bases separating them. For the CDR3, the DNA is TGTGCCAGCAACACAGGACAGACCGTCAGCACTGAAGCTTTCTTT. This sequence encodes CASNTGQTVSTEAFF.

This clonotype was recorded a few times. This chain links TRBV7-3 with TRBJ1-1, with D perhaps TRBD1 (6 bases). Germline assignment: CDR1 SGHTA and CDR2 FQGTGA. The CDR3 runs 16 residues. The V and J ends lost 2 bases and 4 bases respectively, with 17 bases between them. DNA for the CDR3: TGTGCCAGCAGCTTAGTTAGGCGGGGGCTGGGCACTGAAGCTTTCTTT. Protein sequence: CASSLVRRGLGTEAFF. Together with reference TRBV7-3 and TRBJ1-1, the CDR3 gives the full variable domain: GAGVSQTPSNKVTEKGKYVELRCDPISGHTALYWYRQSLGQGPEFLIYFQGTGAADDSGLPNDRFFAVRPEGSVSTLKIQRTERGDSAVYLCASSLVRRGLGTEAFFGQGTRLTVV.

In this sample, this clonotype turned up many times. This chain joins TRBV12-3 or TRBV12-4 and TRBJ2-2; 7 nucleotides line up with TRBD1. This CDR3 is built from 15 residues. Losses at the gene ends were 5 bases for V and 2 bases for J; bases not matched to a gene: 5. CDR3 sequence: CASSPGTANTGELFF. The CDR3, as DNA: TGTGCCAGCAGTCCCGGGACAGCAAACACCGGGGAGCTGTTTTTT.

The rearrangement joins TRBV4-2 to TRBJ2-7; 8 bases map to TRBD1. Germline assignment: CDR1 LGHNA and CDR2 YNFKEQ. This CDR3 contains 16 residues. V lost 0 bases, J lost 2 bases, and 6 bases stayed unmatched. DNA of the CDR3: TGTGCCAGCAGCCAAGATTGGGAGACAGGGGCCTACGAGCAGTACGTC. Translation: CASSQDWETGAYEQYV.

This sequence joins TRBV6-1 and TRBJ2-1, with no clear D. Germline loops: CDR1 MNHNS, CDR2 SASEGT. The CDR3 sequence is 15 residues long. V shed 3 bases and J shed 2 bases, with 11 bases lying between them. This chain's CDR3 is CASSDLSGTYNEQFF. The DNA of the CDR3 is TGTGCCAGCAGTGACCTCTCTGGGACCTACAATGAGCAGTTCTTC.

The chain links TRBV6-2 or TRBV6-3 to TRBJ2-1; D possibly corresponds to TRBD2 (6 bases). Germline V CDR1 and CDR2: MNHEY, SVGEGT. The germline V and J ends were trimmed by 3 bases and 4 bases, with 10 bases remaining between them. The CDR3 consists of 14 residues. The CDR3 DNA is TGTGCCAGCAGTTATGCGGGGCGTTACAATGAGCAGTTCTTC. Its protein is CASSYAGRYNEQFF.

The chain couples TRBV11-1 to TRBJ2-1; D remains unclear. Germline V gene data show CDR1 as SGHAT and CDR2 as FQDESV (reference sequence). The ends were cut back, 4 bases at V and 5 bases at J, with 18 bases in the middle. CDR3 length: 16 amino acids. The CDR3 coding sequence is TGTGCCAGCAGCTCCCGGCCGGGTTGGTCGGACAATGAGCAGTTCTTC. Translation gives CASSSRPGWSDNEQFF.

A few counts support this clonotype. J is TRBJ1-1 and V is TRBV7-9, with D possibly matching TRBD1 (6 bases). V lost 5 bases, J lost 2 bases, and 12 bases lay in between. Germline lookup yields CDR1 SEHNR and CDR2 FQNEAQ (reference sequence). This CDR3 is built from 14 residues. CDR3 sequence: CASSQLQGNTEAFF. Here the CDR3 DNA reads TGTGCCAGCAGCCAGTTACAGGGAAACACTGAAGCTTTCTTT.

CDR3 protein: CASSQGQAGVYTGELFF. The CDR3 DNA follows: TGTGCCAGCAGCCAAGGGCAAGCGGGGGTTTACACCGGGGAGCTGTTTTTT. The chain combines TRBV3-1 with TRBJ2-2, with 8 bases identical to TRBD2. Losses at the gene ends were 1 base for V and 3 bases for J; bases not matched to a gene: 7. Germline V gives CDR1 LGHDT, CDR2 YNNKEL (reference sequence). The CDR3 covers 17 residues.

This clonotype was observed a handful of times. This sequence joins TRBV7-9 and TRBJ2-7; tentatively, D is TRBD2 (6 bases). The germline V gene encodes CDR1 SEHNR and CDR2 FQNEAQ (reference sequence). This CDR3 contains 15 residues. V shed 4 bases and J shed 2 bases, with 15 bases lying between them. CDR3 DNA: TGTGCCAGCAGCTCAACCGGGGGTTCTCCCTACGAGCAGTACTTC. Translated: CASSSTGGSPYEQYF.

CDR3 residues: CASSEEYGGQGAGTGELFF. In DNA, the CDR3 is TGTGCCAGCAGCGAAGAGTACGGGGGGCAGGGGGCTGGCACCGGGGAGCTGTTTTTT. V is TRBV7-3 and J is TRBJ2-2, with D tentatively TRBD1 (8 bases). V was trimmed by 5 bases and J by 4 bases, leaving 26 bases between them. The CDR3 runs to 19 residues. The germline V gene encodes CDR1 SGHTA and CDR2 FQGTGA.

This clonotype was found a few times. The J gene is TRBJ2-5, the V gene TRBV28, with 7 bases lining up with TRBD2. Germline V lookup: CDR1 MDHEN, CDR2 SYDVKM. The CDR3 sequence is 13 residues long. The J segment lost 5 bases and the V segment lost 5 bases, leaving 5 bases of the junction unmatched. The CDR3 region has the DNA TGTGCCAGCAGTGGGAGGGCTTGGGAGACCCAGTACTTC. As protein: CASSGRAWETQYF. The full variable domain, its missing parts supplied by reference TRBV28 and TRBJ2-5, is DVKVTQSSRYLVKRTGEKVFLECVQDMDHENMFWYRQDPGLGLRLIYFSYDVKMKEKGDIPEGYSVSREKKERFSLILESASTNQTSMYLCASSGRAWETQYFGPGTRLLVL.

The rearrangement uses TRBV7-9 and TRBJ2-3; no reliable D call. V lost 6 bases to trimming and J lost 11 bases, with 12 bases between them. The germline V gene has CDR1 SEHNR and CDR2 FQNEAQ (reference sequence). CDR3 length: 11 amino acids. The CDR3 protein is CASSPSPGQYF. The CDR3 nucleotides read TGTGCCAGCAGTCCCAGCCCCGGGCAGTATTTT.

This clonotype was detected once. The V and J genes are TRBV19 and TRBJ2-3, with D possibly matching TRBD1 (5 bases). The germline gives CDR1 LNHDA, CDR2 SQIVND (reference sequence). The CDR3 totals 15 residues. The V and J ends lost 8 bases and 0 bases respectively, with 15 bases between them. For the CDR3, the DNA is TGTGCCAGTCGTGTCTGGGGCGAAAGCACAGATACGCAGTATTTT. Translating it yields CASRVWGESTDTQYF.

This clonotype was seen just once. The V gene is TRBV5-6, the J gene TRBJ1-2; TRBD1 matches at 8 bases. CDR3 length: 14 residues. Germline V CDR1 and CDR2: SGHDT, YYEEEE. The V and J ends lost 4 bases and 6 bases, in that order; junction bases with no gene match: 8. For the CDR3, the DNA is TGTGCCAGCAGCAGGACAGGGAAAGTCGATGGCTACACCTTC. Translated, it gives CASSRTGKVDGYTF. Combining the CDR3 with reference TRBV5-6 and TRBJ1-2 gives the whole variable domain DAGVTQSPTHLIKTRGQQVTLRCSPKSGHDTVSWYQQALGQGPQFIFQYYEEEERQRGNFPDRFSGHQFPNYSSELNVNALLLGDSALYLCASSRTGKVDGYTFGSGTRLTVV.

Comments on this clonotype: A read error may account for a junction end that differs from germline. V is TRBV14 and J is TRBJ1-2; D remains unclear. Germline V gene lookup returns CDR1 SGHDN and CDR2 FVKESK. The CDR3 runs to 13 residues. In DNA form, the CDR3 reads TGTACCAGCAGCTCATCGGACTCATATGGCTACACCTTC. Translating gives CTSSSSDSYGYTF.

This clonotype was recorded at least ten times. The chain combines TRBV7-8 with TRBJ1-5, with D possibly matching TRBD1 (5 bases). Germline V lookup: CDR1 SGHVS, CDR2 FQNEAQ. This CDR3 spans 15 amino acids. Trimming cost V 4 bases and J 0 bases, with 10 bases left between them. The CDR3 is CASSSGAYSNQPQHF. The CDR3 DNA sequence: TGTGCCAGCAGCTCCGGGGCATATAGCAATCAGCCCCAGCATTTT.